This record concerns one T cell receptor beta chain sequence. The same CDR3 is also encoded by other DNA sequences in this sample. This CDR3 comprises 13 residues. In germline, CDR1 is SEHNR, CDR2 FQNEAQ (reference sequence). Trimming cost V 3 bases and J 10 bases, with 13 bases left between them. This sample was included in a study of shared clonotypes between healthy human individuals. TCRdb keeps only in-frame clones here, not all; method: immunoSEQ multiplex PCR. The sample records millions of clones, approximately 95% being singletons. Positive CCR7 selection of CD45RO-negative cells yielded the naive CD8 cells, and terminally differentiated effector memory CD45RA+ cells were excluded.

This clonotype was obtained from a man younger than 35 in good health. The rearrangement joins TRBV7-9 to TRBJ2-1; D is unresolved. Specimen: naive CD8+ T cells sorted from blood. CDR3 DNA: TGTGCCAGCAGCTTGGTATTACGAGACGAGCAGTTCTTC. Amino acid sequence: CASSLVLRDEQFF.